The sequence of this TCR beta chain was determined in a study of T cells in Graves' hyperthyroidism and ophthalmopathy. The CDR3 loop spans 14 amino acids. Germline V lookup: CDR1 MNHEY, CDR2 SMNVEV (reference sequence). The germline V and J ends were trimmed by 9 bases and 3 bases, with 14 bases remaining between them. This clonotype was counted ten times or more. From RNA transcripts, TCR beta CDR3 regions were amplified. With the HTBI primer set, the TCR CDR3 went through a first round of RT-PCR. TCRdb reprocessed the multiplex PCR reads with MiXCR, giving one entry per CDR3 protein. The sample lists around 300,000 distinct CDR3 sequences; approximately 12% were seen once. Preceding any ophthalmopathy symptoms, the blood sample dates from first hyperthyroidism diagnosis. Isolation of PBMCs was performed on 8.5 to 10 ml fresh peripheral blood.

The specimen was blood. The chain employs TRBV27 and TRBJ2-2, with D possibly being TRBD1 (6 bases). The TCR originated in a woman between 25 and 40 years old with Graves' hyperthyroidism that later progressed to Graves' ophthalmopathy. The CDR3: CARQTGPYTGELFF. CDR3 nucleotides: TGTGCCAGGCAGACAGGACCTTACACCGGGGAGCTGTTTTTT.